These T cell receptor beta chains were read from a single sample in a study of cytomegalovirus exposure and HLA in healthy donors. The assay was immunoSEQ multiplex PCR, and TCRdb's table has in-frame clones only and misses some. The table records approximately 42,000 clones, over 75% of them present only once. The sequenced sample consisted of PBMCs. The receptors come from a man aged 50-59 years in good health and CMV-seronegative. The CDR3 runs from the conserved cysteine through the conserved F or W. The order of the fields is V gene, J gene, CDR3 protein.

v_gene: TRBV7-3; j_gene: TRBJ2-3; CDR3aa: CASSFGGPWDTQYF
v_gene: TRBV18; j_gene: TRBJ2-1; CDR3aa: CASSVSGVGSDEQFF
v_gene: TRBV28; j_gene: TRBJ1-5; CDR3aa: CASSLGQPSQPQHF
v_gene: TRBV4-3; j_gene: TRBJ2-2; CDR3aa: CASSHDPSGYNTGELFF
v_gene: TRBV6-1; j_gene: TRBJ1-1; CDR3aa: CASSQQKGPEAFF
v_gene: TRBV5-6; j_gene: TRBJ2-7; CDR3aa: CASSLDRRDYEQYF
v_gene: TRBV19; j_gene: TRBJ2-5; CDR3aa: CASSIDRRRETQYF
v_gene: TRBV4-3; j_gene: TRBJ2-7; CDR3aa: CASSQTPDYRGEQYF
v_gene: TRBV4-1; j_gene: TRBJ2-1; CDR3aa: CASSQGGGLSSYNEQFF
v_gene: TRBV6-5; j_gene: TRBJ1-2; CDR3aa: CASSYSGTGAYGYTF
v_gene: TRBV10-3; j_gene: TRBJ2-3; CDR3aa: CAISESASGSNTDTQYF
v_gene: TRBV29-1; j_gene: TRBJ1-5; CDR3aa: CSALSGINQPQHF
v_gene: TRBV7-9; j_gene: TRBJ2-2; CDR3aa: CASSSEGEGNTGELFF
v_gene: TRBV5-1; j_gene: .; CDR3aa: CASSTGQGAREQYF
v_gene: TRBV7-7; j_gene: TRBJ2-5; CDR3aa: CASSFQGAQETQYF
v_gene: TRBV7-9; j_gene: TRBJ2-3; CDR3aa: CASLQATGDTDTQYF
v_gene: TRBV12-5; j_gene: TRBJ1-1; CDR3aa: CASGTLGTGAVKAFF
v_gene: TRBV28; j_gene: TRBJ2-7; CDR3aa: CASVGGSTSYEQYF
v_gene: TRBV7-9; j_gene: TRBJ1-5; CDR3aa: CASSLVTGTGVSNQPQHF
v_gene: TRBV7-9; j_gene: TRBJ2-1; CDR3aa: CSSSPLAGPKLREQFF
v_gene: TRBV5-1; j_gene: TRBJ1-6; CDR3aa: CASSFTGTGSSPSPLHF
v_gene: TRBV4-1; j_gene: TRBJ2-1; CDR3aa: CASSQDWTGYNEQFF
v_gene: TRBV11-1; j_gene: TRBJ1-2; CDR3aa: CASSTTGETSYGYTF
v_gene: TRBV28; j_gene: TRBJ1-5; CDR3aa: CASSLPGLGQPQHF
v_gene: TRBV2; j_gene: TRBJ2-5; CDR3aa: CASGTETGPQETQYF
v_gene: TRBV7-2; j_gene: TRBJ1-6; CDR3aa: CASSLETGSNSPLHF
v_gene: TRBV25-1; j_gene: TRBJ2-7; CDR3aa: CASISHTGEQYF
v_gene: TRBV5-1; j_gene: TRBJ2-3; CDR3aa: CASSLGLAADTQYF
v_gene: TRBV12-5; j_gene: TRBJ2-7; CDR3aa: CASGLDGQGRHEQYF
v_gene: TRBV5-1; j_gene: TRBJ2-2; CDR3aa: CASSFRQGQSGELFF
v_gene: TRBV2; j_gene: TRBJ1-4; CDR3aa: CASSEIGAWDTFRSGGEKLFF
v_gene: TRBV9; j_gene: TRBJ2-3; CDR3aa: CASSRREGADTQYF
v_gene: TRBV11-2; j_gene: TRBJ2-7; CDR3aa: CASSSLGGAGGAYEQYF
v_gene: TRBV7-9; j_gene: TRBJ2-6; CDR3aa: CSSTPQQGWAGANVLTF
v_gene: TRBV6-5; j_gene: TRBJ1-4; CDR3aa: CASSVQGMGEKLFF
v_gene: TRBV19; j_gene: TRBJ2-5; CDR3aa: CASSLRPQGFGETQYF
v_gene: TRBV28; j_gene: TRBJ1-4; CDR3aa: CASTSAVEKLFF
v_gene: TRBV7-2; j_gene: TRBJ2-5; CDR3aa: CASSLAGASGRQEAQYF
v_gene: TRBV10-3; j_gene: TRBJ2-3; CDR3aa: CAISDSLAGVPDTQYF
v_gene: TRBV18; j_gene: TRBJ2-3; CDR3aa: CASSPPGQSTDTQYF
v_gene: TRBV21-1; j_gene: TRBJ2-1; CDR3aa: CASSKVHSLASNEQFF
v_gene: TRBV20-1; j_gene: TRBJ2-1; CDR3aa: CSARVIEQFF
v_gene: TRBV4-1; j_gene: TRBJ1-1; CDR3aa: CASSQDHGDQEAFF
v_gene: TRBV4-2; j_gene: TRBJ2-3; CDR3aa: CASSQERVTDTQYF
v_gene: TRBV7-8; j_gene: TRBJ2-7; CDR3aa: CASSSGGAYEQYF
v_gene: TRBV7-8; j_gene: TRBJ2-1; CDR3aa: CASSPLAGGSSYNEQFF
v_gene: TRBV2; j_gene: TRBJ1-2; CDR3aa: CASSVILPGQGANYGYTF
v_gene: TRBV11-2; j_gene: TRBJ2-2; CDR3aa: CASRSTGGGGTGELFF
v_gene: TRBV11-2; j_gene: TRBJ2-1; CDR3aa: CASSLGGLAGGPRKFF
v_gene: TRBV4-2; j_gene: TRBJ2-1; CDR3aa: CASSQLSPGYNEQFF